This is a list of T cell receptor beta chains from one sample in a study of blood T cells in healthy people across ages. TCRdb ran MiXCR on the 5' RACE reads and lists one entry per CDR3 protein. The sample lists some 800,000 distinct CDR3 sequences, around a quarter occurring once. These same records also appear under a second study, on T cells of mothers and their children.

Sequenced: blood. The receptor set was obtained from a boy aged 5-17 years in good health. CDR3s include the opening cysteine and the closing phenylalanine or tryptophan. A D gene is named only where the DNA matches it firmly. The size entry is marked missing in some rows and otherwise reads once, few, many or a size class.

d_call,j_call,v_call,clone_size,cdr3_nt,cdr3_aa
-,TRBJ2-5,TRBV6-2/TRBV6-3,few,TGTGCCAGCAGTCTCGCGGGGCCGCGCAAACAAGAGACCCAGTACTTC,CASSLAGPRKQETQYF
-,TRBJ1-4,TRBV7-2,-,TGTGCCAGCAGCTTAGCGTTCCTGGCAGATAATGAAAAACTGTTTTTT,CASSLAFLADNEKLFF
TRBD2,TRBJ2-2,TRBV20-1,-,TGCAGTGCTAGAGGTCCGGGAGGAGTTCGAACCGGGGAGCTGTTTTTT,CSARGPGGVRTGELFF
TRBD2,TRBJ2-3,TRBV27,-,TGTGCCAGCAGTTTAGTAGCGGGGGATCTTTCTAGCACAGATACGCAGTATTTT,CASSLVAGDLSSTDTQYF
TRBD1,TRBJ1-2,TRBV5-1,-,TGCGCCAGCAGCTTGGGTGACAGGGGGCTGGGCTATGGCTACACCTTC,CASSLGDRGLGYGYTF
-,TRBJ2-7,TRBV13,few,TGTGCCAGCAGCGCCGTGGGCTACGAGCAGTACTTC,CASSAVGYEQYF
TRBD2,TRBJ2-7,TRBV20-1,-,TGCAGTGCGGGAGGACTAGAAATCTCCAACGAGCAGTACTTC,CSAGGLEISNEQYF
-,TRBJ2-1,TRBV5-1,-,TGCGCCAGCAGCTTGGCCGCTGTCTCCTACAATGAGCAGTTCTTC,CASSLAAVSYNEQFF
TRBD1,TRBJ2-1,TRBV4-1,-,TGCGCCAGCAGTCTGAGGGGACAGCAGTACAATGAGCAGTTCTTC,CASSLRGQQYNEQFF
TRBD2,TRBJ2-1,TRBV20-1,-,TGCAGTGCTAGCGGACTAGCGCCGAACAATGAGCAGTTCTTC,CSASGLAPNNEQFF
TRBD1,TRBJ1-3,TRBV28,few,TGTGCCAGCAGTTTTTACAGGGGGCCCCCTGGAAACACCATATATTTT,CASSFYRGPPGNTIYF
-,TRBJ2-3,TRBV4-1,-,TGCGCCAGCAGCCAAGATCGGGCGAAAGCTAGCACAGATACGCAGTATTTT,CASSQDRAKASTDTQYF
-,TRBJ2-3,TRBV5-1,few,TGCGCCAGCAGCTTGGAACGGGCTGATACGCAGTATTTT,CASSLERADTQYF
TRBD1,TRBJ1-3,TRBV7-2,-,TGTGCCAGCAGCTTCCCCCGGACGGGACAGACCTTCTCTGGAAACACCATATATTTT,CASSFPRTGQTFSGNTIYF
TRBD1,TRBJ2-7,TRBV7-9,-,TGTGCCAGCAGCTGGGGGGACAGGAACTACGAGCAGTACTTC,CASSWGDRNYEQYF
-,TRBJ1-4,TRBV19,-,TGTGCCAGTAGAGCGGATAATGAAAAACTGTTTTTT,CASRADNEKLFF
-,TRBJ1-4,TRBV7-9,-,TGTGCCAGCAGCTCCGACGGGCCGTATGAAAAACTGTTTTTT,CASSSDGPYEKLFF
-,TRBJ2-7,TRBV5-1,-,TGCGCCAGCAGCTTATCTGAGATTGCTCTCGAGCAGTACTTC,CASSLSEIALEQYF
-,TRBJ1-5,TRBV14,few,TGTGCCAGCAGCCCGAACGAACCAACGACAGGAACTTATAGCAATCAGCCCCAGCATTTT,CASSPNEPTTGTYSNQPQHF
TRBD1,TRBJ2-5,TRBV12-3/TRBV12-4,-,TGTGCCAGCAGTCCCCGGGACAGGGGACAAGAGACCCAGTACTTC,CASSPRDRGQETQYF
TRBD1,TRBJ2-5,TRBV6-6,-,TGTGCCAGCAGGCGGGACAGGGGACCACAAGAGACCCAGTACTTC,CASRRDRGPQETQYF
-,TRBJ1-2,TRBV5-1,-,TGCGCCAGCAGCTTGGGGCAGGGGCGAGACCTCAACTATGGCTACACCTTT,CASSLGQGRDLNYGYTF
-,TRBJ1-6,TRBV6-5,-,TGTGCCAGCAGCCAGAACAATTCACCCCTCCACTTT,CASSQNNSPLHF
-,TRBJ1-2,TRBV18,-,TGTGCCAGCTCACAGGGTTCGGATGGCTACACCTTC,CASSQGSDGYTF
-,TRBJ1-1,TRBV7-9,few,TGTGCCAGCAGCTTAGGCCCAGCGATGAACACTGAAGCTTTCTTT,CASSLGPAMNTEAFF
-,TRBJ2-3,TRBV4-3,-,TGCGCCAGCAGCCAAGTTAGGTTAGATACGCAGTATTTT,CASSQVRLDTQYF
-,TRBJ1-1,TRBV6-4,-,TGTGCCAGCAGTGATCAAGAGGGCGGGGAAGCTTTCTTT,CASSDQEGGEAFF
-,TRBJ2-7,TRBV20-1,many,TGCAGTGCTAGAGACTCAGGGAGCCACGAGCAGTACTTC,CSARDSGSHEQYF
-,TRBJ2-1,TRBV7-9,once,TGTGCCAGCAGCCCTTTCGGCCGGGACACCCGGGCGAGCGATGAGCAGTTCTTC,CASSPFGRDTRASDEQFF
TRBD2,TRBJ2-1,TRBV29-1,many,TGCAGCGGAGGGACTAGCGCGTACAATGAGCAGTTCTTC,CSGGTSAYNEQFF
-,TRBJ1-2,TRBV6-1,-,TGTGCCAGCAGTGAGGATCTAAGGGGCTATGGCTACACCTTC,CASSEDLRGYGYTF
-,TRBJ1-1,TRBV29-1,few,TGCAGCTTATCGACAGAGGACACTGAAGCTTTCTTT,CSLSTEDTEAFF
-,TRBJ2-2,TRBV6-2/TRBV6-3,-,TGTGCCAGCAGAGAAAACACTAGCCCCGGGGAGCTGTTTTTT,CASRENTSPGELFF
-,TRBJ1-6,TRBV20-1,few,TGCAGTGCCCGAGAGATTAGCTCCCGGGGGGGGTATTCACCCCTCCACTTT,CSAREISSRGGYSPLHF
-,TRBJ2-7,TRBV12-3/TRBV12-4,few,TGTGCCAGCAGTCCCTTGTGGCTTCCGAGCTCCTACGAGCAGTACTTC,CASSPLWLPSSYEQYF
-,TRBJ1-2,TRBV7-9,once,TGTGCCAGCAGCCTGACGGAGGACTATGGCTACACCTTC,CASSLTEDYGYTF
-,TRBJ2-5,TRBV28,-,TGTGCCAGCAGTTCGGACACCCAGTACCAAGAGACCCAGTACTTC,CASSSDTQYQETQYF
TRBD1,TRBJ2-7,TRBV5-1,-,TGCGCCAGCAGCACACCGGGACAGGGGGCCGCCTACGAGCAGTACTTC,CASSTPGQGAAYEQYF
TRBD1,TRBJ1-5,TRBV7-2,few,TGTGCCAGCAGCTTATCCACAGGGGGCGGGAGTCAGCCCCAGCATTTT,CASSLSTGGGSQPQHF
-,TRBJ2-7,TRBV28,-,TGTGCCAGCAGTTTATCCGGGGCGTGGGAGCAGTACTTC,CASSLSGAWEQYF
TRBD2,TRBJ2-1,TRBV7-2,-,TGTGCCAGCAGCTTAATTGCCCAACTAGCGGGAGGCGGAGATGAGCAGTTCTTC,CASSLIAQLAGGGDEQFF